Given below is one T cell receptor (beta chain) in context. Its specificity is unknown. This sample was included in a study of cytomegalovirus exposure and HLA in healthy donors. Study-level findings and limits: In a later analysis, HLA-associated TCR beta chains were more clonally expanded than equally common others.

There are 14 residues in the CDR3. V was clipped by 4 bases and J by 3 bases; unmatched bases: 3. CDR1 and CDR2 from the germline V gene are SGHVS and FNYEAQ. The PCR had 60 Vbeta and 13 Jbeta primers. The assay was immunoSEQ multiplex PCR, and TCRdb's table has in-frame clones only and misses some. Of more than 90,000 clones listed, 70% to 80% are singletons. The V and J genes are TRBV7-6 and TRBJ2-3; 8 nucleotides match TRBD1. The sequenced sample was PBMCs. This clonotype was sampled from a female donor in good health and CMV-seronegative. CDR3 nucleotides: TGTGCCAGCAGCTCCAGGGGGCGGACAGATACGCAGTATTTT. Translating gives CASSSRGRTDTQYF.